Listed here are 22 T cell receptor beta chains from one sample, sequenced in a study of tissue T cells after allogeneic stem cell transplantation. Sequenced by immunoSEQ multiplex PCR; TCRdb stores in-frame clones only, minus some. The sample has over 5,500 clones; 40% to 55% are singletons. Stated time point: mouse harvest day 14 after allogeneic transplant. Mouse grafts combined 10^7 T-cell-depleted bone marrow cells with 10^6 splenic CD5+ T cells. The sequencing input was gut tissue. The receptor set was obtained from a female BALB/c mouse given C57BL/6 T cells with graft-versus-host disease after an allogeneic hematopoietic cell transplant.

Comments on this clone: Genes here carry mouse names. The CDR3 goes on 1 residue after the read ends, and that part is filled in from the germline J gene. The chain carries TRBV26 and TRBJ2-2, with D hard to call. Trimming pared 0 bases from V and 3 bases from J, leaving 5 bases between. The CDR3 totals 14 residues. CDR1 and CDR2 from the germline V gene are KGHPV and FQNQEV (reference sequence). Incomplete CDR3 DNA: TGTGCCAGCAGTCTGTCGACGGACACCGGGCAGCTCTAC. It translates to CASSLSTDTGQLY. The entire CDR3 sequence reads CASSLSTDTGQLYF. Full variable domain (missing parts from reference TRBV26 and TRBJ2-2): NSKVIQTPRYLVKGQGQKAKMRCIPEKGHPVVFWYQQNKNNEFKFLINFQNQEVLQQIDMTEKRFSAECPSNSPCSLEIQSSEAGDSALYLCASSLSTDTGQLYFGEGSKLTVL.

Regarding this clone: The gene symbols are mouse symbols. The DNA ends 1 residue before the CDR3 does, and the rest of the CDR3 is filled in from the germline J gene. The chain combines TRBV4 with TRBJ2-7; TRBD2 matches 10 bases. Per the germline V gene, CDR1 is LGHDT and CDR2 is YNNKQL (reference sequence). The CDR3 contains 14 residues. J gave up 6 bases and V 4 bases, and 6 bases lay outside the gene matches. Partial CDR3 DNA: TGTGCCAGCAGCTTCTGGGGGGGCGTCCGTGAACAGTAC. Its translation is CASSFWGGVREQY. The full CDR3 reads CASSFWGGVREQYF.

This clone was observed a few times. These gene names are mouse names. The read gets to within 1 residue of the CDR3 end, and the germline J gene fills in the rest. The chain links TRBV19 to TRBJ2-7; 7 nucleotides match TRBD1. The V gene's germline CDR1 is FNHDT and CDR2 SITEND (reference sequence). The CDR3 consists of 14 residues. V trimming: 4 bases; J trimming: 0 bases; junction bases outside the gene matches: 4. The CDR3 is CASSWGQSSYEQYF. CDR3 bases read: TGTGCCAGCAGTTGGGGACAGAGCTCCTATGAACAGTAC.

By sample fraction, this clone is medium-sized. Genes and germline are mouse. The read terminates 1 residue ahead of where the CDR3 ends, so the germline J gene completes it. The chain combines TRBV14 with TRBJ2-1, with 9 bases aligning to TRBD1. V was pared by 4 bases and J by 7 bases, with 9 bases of the junction left unmatched. This CDR3 is 15 amino acids long. Germline loops: CDR1 SGHDT, CDR2 FRDEAV. CDR3 region: CASSLQGAGWAEQFF. The sequenced CDR3 bases are TGTGCCAGCAGTCTACAGGGGGCAGGTTGGGCTGAGCAGTTC.

This clone showed up just once. Gene names are mouse gene names. The missing CDR3 end, 1 residue past where the read stops, is filled in from the germline J gene. The gene calls are TRBV31 and TRBJ2-7, with 10 bases lining up with TRBD2. The CDR3 runs to 13 residues. Germline loops: CDR1 GKSSPN, CDR2 SITVG. The V and J ends lost 8 bases and 7 bases, in that order; junction bases with no gene match: 11. The sequenced part of the CDR3 DNA is TGTGCCAGCGGTGACCTGGGGGGGCGGGAACAGTAC. Translation gives CASGDLGGREQY. The whole CDR3 protein is CASGDLGGREQYF.

Note on this clone: Gene names and germline refer to mouse. Read coverage stops 1 residue before the CDR3 terminus; the germline J gene supplies the remainder. The V call is TRBV3, the J call TRBJ2-3, with TRBD2 identical over 12 bases. Germline V CDR1 and CDR2: SNHLY, FYNGKV (reference sequence). V gave up 5 bases and J gave up 2 bases; unmatched junction bases: 5. This CDR3 comprises 16 residues. The DNA read from the CDR3 is TGTGCCAGCAGCCGCGGACTGGGGGGGACTGCAGAAACGCTGTAT. Its protein product is CASSRGLGGTAETLY. The entire CDR3 is CASSRGLGGTAETLYF.

To note about this clone: The genes and germline here are from mouse. The read gets to within 1 residue of the CDR3 end, and the germline J gene fills in the rest. The chain joins TRBV23 to TRBJ2-7; the tabulated D call, TRBD2, remains unverified against the DNA. The CDR3 runs 14 residues. Germline V CDR1 and CDR2: KGHTA, FQNQQP. The CDR3 spells CSSRGLGSSYEQYF. CDR3 bases read: TGCTCCAGCAGGGGACTGGGAAGCTCCTATGAACAGTAC.

As to this clone: Any gene name here is a mouse gene name. The read ends 1 residue shy of where the CDR3 ends; the end is completed using the germline J gene. The chain recombines TRBV20 with TRBJ1-4; 7 bases are shared with TRBD1. The CDR3 has 14 residues. After removal of 0 bases from V and 2 bases from J, the junction contained 0 bases not matched to a gene. The germline V gene encodes CDR1 GFQATS and CDR2 STVNSAI. CDR3 bases read: TGTGGTGCTAGGGAAGGGGGCTCCAACGAAAGATTATTT. Translation: CGAREGGSNERLF. The CDR3 in full is CGAREGGSNERLFF.

This clone was observed a few times. The germline and genes are mouse ones. The read ends 1 residue before the CDR3 terminus; that terminus is restored from the germline J gene. The genes are TRBV3 and TRBJ2-7, with 12 bases matching TRBD2. CDR1 and CDR2 from the germline V gene are SNHLY and FYNGKV (reference sequence). Trimming took 6 bases from V and 6 from J; bases not matched to a gene: 6. The CDR3 spans 14 residues. CDR3 region: CASSRDWGVFEQYF. Partial CDR3 DNA: TGTGCCAGCAGTCGGGACTGGGGGGTTTTTGAACAGTAC.

In its sample, this clone ranks as medium-sized. Germline and genes here are mouse. Coverage ceases 1 residue before the CDR3 finishes, and the germline J gene fills in the end. V is TRBV19 and J is TRBJ1-6, with a possible D match to TRBD1 (6 bases). TRBJ1-6 is known as an ORF, though its function is uncertain. The CDR3 has 14 residues. Germline CDR1 reads FNHDT; CDR2 reads SITEND (reference sequence). The V end lost 4 bases, the J end lost 7 bases, and 12 bases lay between the germline ends. The CDR3 reads CASSYRDRNSPLYF. The CDR3 bases that were read are TGTGCCAGCAGTTACAGGGATAGGAATTCGCCCCTCTAC.

Comments on this clone: Gene names are the mouse ones. The read is 1 residue too short to cover the CDR3 end, so that end is filled in from the germline J gene. V gene TRBV1 combines with J gene TRBJ1-1, with 11 bases lining up with TRBD1. The V and J ends lost 2 bases and 4 bases, in that order; junction bases with no gene match: 6. The CDR3 loop spans 16 amino acids. Germline V lookup: CDR1 NSQYPW, CDR2 LRSPGD (reference sequence). CDR3 protein: CTCSATGTGGSTEVFF. CDR3 DNA, as far as it was read: TGCACCTGCAGTGCAACCGGGACAGGGGGAAGCACAGAAGTCTTC.

On this clone: Genes and germline are mouse. The CDR3 is cut off 1 residue early in the read; its end comes from the germline J gene. The V call is TRBV13-3, the J call TRBJ2-7, with D unclear. Germline V gene sequence: CDR1 NNHDY, CDR2 SYVADS. There are 11 residues in the CDR3. V dropped 7 bases and J dropped 3 bases, with 8 bases sitting between them. CDR3 sequence: CASDAIYEQYF. The sequenced part of the CDR3 DNA is TGTGCCAGCGATGCGATCTATGAACAGTAC.

About this clone: Any gene name here is a mouse gene name. With the read ending 1 residue before the CDR3 end, the germline J gene is used to fill in that end. The rearrangement links TRBV20 to TRBJ2-5; 8 positions match TRBD2. CDR1 and CDR2 from the germline V gene are GFQATS and STVNSAI. Trimming removed 5 bases from V and 6 bases from J; junction bases left unmatched: 4. The CDR3 extends over 12 amino acids. CDR3 loop: CGAGGARDTQYF. Partial CDR3 DNA: TGTGGTGCTGGGGGGGCGCGGGACACCCAGTAC.

Points on this clone: Here the gene names and germline are mouse. Read sequence stops 1 residue before the CDR3 end, and the germline J gene provides the missing end. The chain carries TRBV12-2 and TRBJ1-5; D ambiguous. V lost 2 bases and J lost 4, with 5 bases in between. There are 12 residues in the CDR3. Germline V gives CDR1 SGHLS, CDR2 HYDKME. CDR3 amino acids: CASSPTNQAPLF. The sequenced CDR3 bases are TGTGCCAGCTCTCCGACAAACCAGGCTCCGCTT. Full variable domain (missing parts from reference TRBV12-2 and TRBJ1-5): NSGVVQSPRYIIKGKGERSILKCIPISGHLSVAWYQQTQGQELKFFIQHYDKMERDKGNLPSRFSVQQFDDYHSEMNMSALELEDSAVYFCASSPTNQAPLFGEGTRLSVL.

A word on this clone: The genes are named according to mouse. The read comes to an end 1 residue before the CDR3 does, leaving the germline J gene to fill in the end. This chain uses TRBV14 with TRBJ2-3; 10 bases map to TRBD2. The CDR3 runs 15 residues. The J segment lost 0 bases and the V segment lost 5 bases, leaving 3 bases of the junction unmatched. Germline CDR1 SGHDT, CDR2 FRDEAV. CDR3 sequence reads: CASRDWGSSAETLYF. The part of the CDR3 DNA that was read is TGTGCCAGCAGGGACTGGGGGTCTAGTGCAGAAACGCTGTAT. The complete variable domain, with remaining parts taken from reference TRBV14 and TRBJ2-3, reads EAGVTQSPRYAVLQEGQAVSFWCDPISGHDTLYWYQQPRDQGPQLLVYFRDEAVIDNSQLPSDRFSAVRPKGTNSTLKIQSAKQGDTATYLCASRDWGSSAETLYFGSGTRLTVL.

This clone was observed a single time. A single base separates this from a much larger clone, so it may be a read error. Gene names refer to mouse genes. The read stops 1 residue short of the end of the CDR3; the missing end is completed from the germline J gene. The rearrangement links TRBV26 to TRBJ2-5, with a tentative D call TRBD1 (5 bases). The germline V gene encodes CDR1 KGHPV and CDR2 FQNQEV (reference sequence). The V end lost 6 bases, the J end lost 2 bases, and 9 bases lay between the germline ends. This CDR3 is built from 13 residues. The CDR3 is CASSPTAQDTQYF. The CDR3 bases that were read are TGTGCCAGCAGCCCGACAGCCCAAGACACCCAGTAC.

A word on this clone: Here the gene names and germline are mouse. The CDR3 end lies 1 residue beyond the end of the read and is filled in from the germline J gene. The rearrangement uses TRBV26 and TRBJ2-7; maybe TRBD1 (6 bases). Trimming stripped 4 bases from V and 0 bases from J, with 10 bases between. In germline, CDR1 is KGHPV, CDR2 FQNQEV (reference sequence). The CDR3 consists of 14 residues. The sequenced part of the CDR3 DNA is TGTGCCAGCAGTCCACAGGGTAGCTCCTATGAACAGTAC. Its protein product is CASSPQGSSYEQY. The complete CDR3 reads CASSPQGSSYEQYF.

This clone was observed once. The germline and genes are mouse ones. The read stops 1 residue short of the end of the CDR3; the missing end is completed from the germline J gene. The V gene is TRBV31, the J gene TRBJ2-5, with 8 bases fitting TRBD1. The CDR3 covers 14 residues. The junction had 2 bases not matched to a gene; V was cut back by 0 bases and J by 3 bases. The V gene's germline CDR1 is GKSSPN and CDR2 SITVG. Partial CDR3 DNA: TGTGCCTGGAGTCTATACAGGGGGCAAGACACCCAGTAC. Translated: CAWSLYRGQDTQY. The whole CDR3 reads CAWSLYRGQDTQYF.

This clone occurred a few times. The listed genes are named as in mouse. The CDR3 end lies 1 residue beyond the end of the read and is filled in from the germline J gene. The genes are TRBV26 and TRBJ1-4; D gene unclear. This CDR3 region has 13 residues. Trimming took 5 bases from V and 3 from J, leaving 7 bases between them. CDR1 and CDR2 (germline): KGHPV, FQNQEV (reference sequence). The sequenced CDR3 bases are TGTGCCAGCAGTATAAGTACCAACGAAAGATTATTT. This gives the protein CASSISTNERLF. The complete CDR3 protein is CASSISTNERLFF.

A remark on this clone: Gene names and germline match the mouse. The CDR3 end is not reached by the read, which stops 1 residue before it; the germline J gene fills it in. V usage is TRBV13-2 and J usage is TRBJ2-5; 9 nucleotides align to TRBD2. CDR3 length equals 17 residues. The germline CDR1 and CDR2 sequences are NNHNN and SYGAGS (reference sequence). J lost 0 bases, V lost 4 bases, and 9 bases had no gene match. CDR3 sequence: CASGPSRLGVNQDTQYF. The part of the CDR3 DNA that was read is TGTGCCAGCGGTCCCTCAAGACTGGGGGTTAACCAAGACACCCAGTAC.

By sample fraction, this clone is medium-sized (0.01 to 0.1%). Gene names denote mouse genes. The missing CDR3 end, 1 residue past where the read stops, is filled in from the germline J gene. J is TRBJ2-4 and V is TRBV12-1; D may match TRBD1 or TRBD2 (5 bases each). Germline V gene sequence: CDR1 SGHSN, CDR2 HYEKVE. Deletions cut 1 base from V and 6 bases from J, with 7 bases between. The CDR3 is 12 amino acids. CDR3 amino acids: CASSLRGNTLYF. The sequenced CDR3 bases are TGTGCCAGCTCTCTGCGGGGGAACACCTTGTAC.

This clone has more than one count but fewer than ten. Gene names and germline match the mouse. The observed sequence ends 1 residue before the CDR3 terminus, with the missing tail filled in from the germline J gene. This chain uses TRBV13-2 with TRBJ1-1; a weak D match, TRBD1 (6 bases). Germline V gene lookup returns CDR1 NNHNN and CDR2 SYGAGS (reference sequence). The length of the CDR3 is 13 residues. The V end was cut by 4 bases, the J end by 1 base, with 8 bases between. The part of the CDR3 DNA that was read is TGTGCCAGCGGTTTGACAGGAAACACAGAAGTCTTC. Translated: CASGLTGNTEVF. The complete CDR3 reads CASGLTGNTEVFF.